This TCR beta chain was observed in a study of beta chain features in type 1 diabetes. cDNA synthesis used the whole RNA isolate, giving expressed TCRB sequences. Measured with immunoSEQ multiplex PCR; TCRdb has only the in-frame clones, and not every one. The sample contains roughly 300,000 clones, roughly an eighth of which appear only once. The junction had 5 bases not matched to a gene; V was cut back by 5 bases and J by 6 bases. Germline values: CDR1 SGHTA, CDR2 FQGTGA. The CDR3 length is 14 residues. This clone was seen a handful of times. Its cognate antigen is unknown. Study results and limitations: Moderately but significantly shorter TCRB CDR3s were found in Type 1 diabetes patients in all four CD4+ subsets.

The TCR comes from a young man with type 1 diabetes. V gene TRBV7-3 combines with J gene TRBJ2-3, with 10 bases identical to TRBD2. The sequenced sample was naive CD4+ T cells from blood. This chain's CDR3 is CASSPSGRPDTQYF. In DNA form, the CDR3 reads TGTGCCAGCAGCCCTAGCGGGAGACCGGATACGCAGTATTTT.